Each of the 15 T cell receptor beta chains below was sequenced from the same sample in a study of cytomegalovirus exposure and HLA in healthy donors. PCR used 60 Vbeta primers and 13 Jbeta primers. TCRdb keeps only in-frame clones here, not all; method: immunoSEQ multiplex PCR. Of 95,000 to 150,000 clones in the sample, around two thirds were seen once. Material: PBMCs. Receptor source: a woman aged 35 to 49 in good health and CMV-seropositive.

The CDR3 loop is CASSIRGGLYNEQFF. The CDR3 DNA is TGTGCCAGTAGTATTCGGGGGGGCCTATACAATGAGCAGTTCTTC. V and J are TRBV19 and TRBJ2-1; 8 positions agree with TRBD2. J lost 4 bases, V lost 3 bases, and 5 bases had no gene match. Germline CDR1 is LNHDA and CDR2 is SQIVND (reference sequence). This CDR3 spans 15 amino acids.

This clone came up once. The junction and the germline gene differ at one end; a read error may be behind it. V is TRBV6-5 and J is TRBJ1-2, with 9 bases identical to TRBD1. The CDR3 has 14 amino acids. Germline assignment: CDR1 MNHEY and CDR2 SVGAGI. CDR3 DNA: TGTGCCAGCAGTTACGCGGGACAGGGCAATGGCTACCCCTTC. Its translation is CASSYAGQGNGYPF.

The chain links TRBV18 to TRBJ1-1; no definite D call. The germline V gene encodes CDR1 KGHSH and CDR2 LQKENI. The CDR3 has 12 residues. Deletions cut 6 bases from V and 3 bases from J, with 8 bases between. The CDR3 DNA reads as TGTGCCAGCTCTGAGGGTGACACTGAAGCTTTCTTT. This sequence encodes CASSEGDTEAFF.

This clone was seen more than once but under ten times. The rearrangement links TRBV30 to TRBJ1-5; tentative D call: TRBD1 (5 bases). CDR3 length: 14 residues. V dropped 5 bases and J dropped 5 bases, with 16 bases sitting between them. The germline V gene has CDR1 GTSNPN and CDR2 SVGIG (reference sequence). This CDR3 is CAWGRGWSDQPQHF. The CDR3 nucleotides read TGTGCCTGGGGCCGGGGGTGGTCGGATCAGCCCCAGCATTTT. The full variable domain, rest sourced from reference TRBV30 and TRBJ1-5, is SQTIHQWPATLVQPVGSPLSLECTVEGTSNPNLYWYRQAAGRGLQLLFYSVGIGQISSEVPQNLSASRPQDRQFILSSKKLLLSDSGFYLCAWGRGWSDQPQHFGDGTRLSIL.

The count of this clone is one. V gene TRBV2 combines with J gene TRBJ2-7; 8 bases are a match to TRBD1. V lost 2 bases to trimming and J lost 0 bases; unmatched junction nucleotides: 3. The CDR3 is 15 amino acids. The V gene's germline CDR1 is SNHLY and CDR2 FYNNEI. The CDR3 DNA reads as TGTGCCAGCAGTGAAAACAGGGGGAGCTCCTACGAGCAGTACTTC. Protein: CASSENRGSSYEQYF.

The J gene is TRBJ1-2, the V gene TRBV27; a weak D match, TRBD1 (5 bases). Germline loops: CDR1 MNHEY, CDR2 SMNVEV (reference sequence). V gave up 2 bases and J gave up 5 bases, with 18 bases separating them. This CDR3 region has 16 residues. The CDR3 reads CASSLKGAGLWYGYTF. CDR3 nucleotide sequence: TGTGCCAGCAGTTTAAAAGGGGCCGGGTTATGGTATGGCTACACCTTC.

The chain has TRBV5-6 and TRBJ1-2, with no clear D. V gave up 0 bases and J gave up 1 base, with 16 bases separating them. This CDR3 contains 17 residues. Germline V gene data show CDR1 as SGHDT and CDR2 as YYEEEE. The CDR3 DNA sequence: TGTGCCAGCAGCTTGGGGGAGGTACGGCGACTTAACTATGGCTACACCTTC. It translates to CASSLGEVRRLNYGYTF.

The V gene is TRBV30, the J gene TRBJ1-5; possibly TRBD1 for D (5 bases). Between the trimmed V and J ends, which lost 2 bases and 5 bases, there was a span of 10 bases. Germline CDR1 is GTSNPN and CDR2 is SVGIG (reference sequence). This CDR3 is 13 amino acids long. The CDR3 here is CAWSREGHQPQHF. In DNA, the CDR3 is TGTGCCTGGAGTCGGGAGGGGCATCAGCCCCAGCATTTT.

Written as DNA, the CDR3 is TGCGCCAGCACTCGGACTAGCGGGAGTGAGGAGACCCAGTACTTC. Translating it yields CASTRTSGSEETQYF. The chain links TRBV5-1 to TRBJ2-5; 13 bases are a match to TRBD2. Germline V gene data show CDR1 as SGHRS and CDR2 as YFSETQ. The CDR3 extends over 15 amino acids. The V and J ends lost 6 bases and 5 bases, in that order; junction bases with no gene match: 7.

V usage is TRBV19 and J usage is TRBJ2-2; a weak D match, TRBD1 (6 bases). CDR3 length equals 14 residues. CDR1 and CDR2 from the germline V gene are LNHDA and SQIVND (reference sequence). Deletions cut 1 base from V and 4 bases from J, with 7 bases between. The chain's CDR3 is CASSIAQGTGELFF. The CDR3 DNA is TGTGCCAGTAGTATAGCACAGGGCACCGGGGAGCTGTTTTTT. Together with reference TRBV19 and TRBJ2-2, the CDR3 gives the full variable domain: DGGITQSPKYLFRKEGQNVTLSCEQNLNHDAMYWYRQDPGQGLRLIYYSQIVNDFQKGDIAEGYSVSREKKESFPLTVTSAQKNPTAFYLCASSIAQGTGELFFGEGSRLTVL.

The chain joins TRBV14 to TRBJ2-1; TRBD1 aligns across 11 bases. The ends lost 4 bases at V and 5 bases at J; junction bases unmatched: 7. This CDR3 comprises 16 residues. Germline CDR1 is SGHDN and CDR2 is FVKESK. CDR3 amino acids: CASSRGTGGVDNEQFF. The CDR3 DNA reads TGTGCCAGCAGCCGTGGGACAGGGGGAGTAGACAATGAGCAGTTCTTC.

The V and J genes are TRBV29-1 and TRBJ2-7, with D tentatively TRBD1 (6 bases). Trimming removed 3 bases from V and 0 bases from J, with 15 bases in between. CDR1 is SQVTM and CDR2 is ANQGSEA in the germline V gene. This CDR3 is 15 amino acids long. CDR3 sequence (DNA): TGCAGCGTTGAGGCAGGGGCCTCGAGCTCCTACGAGCAGTACTTC. This codes for CSVEAGASSSYEQYF.

The chain joins TRBV6-1 to TRBJ1-2, with D possibly matching TRBD1 (6 bases). Trimming pared 0 bases from V and 6 bases from J, leaving 11 bases between. This CDR3 has 14 residues. The germline V gene has CDR1 MNHNS and CDR2 SASEGT. CDR3 in DNA: TGTGCCAGCAGTGAAGCGTTACAGGGTGATGGCTACACCTTC. Encoded protein: CASSEALQGDGYTF.

The genes are TRBV15 and TRBJ1-2; no clear D. The CDR3 contains 15 residues. Germline V CDR1 and CDR2: LNHNV, YYDKDF (reference sequence). V lost 5 bases to trimming and J lost 3 bases, with 16 bases between them. The CDR3 sequence is CATSPGGSGYYGYTF. CDR3 coding DNA: TGTGCCACCAGCCCCGGAGGGTCGGGCTACTATGGCTACACCTTC.

The sample holds a few counts of this clone. The V gene is TRBV9, the J gene TRBJ1-5, with 12 bases aligning to TRBD1. J gave up 3 bases and V 4 bases, and 2 bases lay outside the gene matches. CDR3 length equals 15 residues. The germline CDR1 and CDR2 sequences are SGDLS and YYNGEE. The CDR3 nucleotides are TGTGCCAGCAGCTCGGGACAGGGGGCCAATCAGCCCCAGCATTTT. This gives the protein CASSSGQGANQPQHF. The whole variable domain, filled in from reference TRBV9 and TRBJ1-5, reads DSGVTQTPKHLITATGQRVTLRCSPRSGDLSVYWYQQSLDQGLQFLIQYYNGEERAKGNILERFSAQQFPDLHSELNLSSLELGDSALYFCASSSGQGANQPQHFGDGTRLSIL.